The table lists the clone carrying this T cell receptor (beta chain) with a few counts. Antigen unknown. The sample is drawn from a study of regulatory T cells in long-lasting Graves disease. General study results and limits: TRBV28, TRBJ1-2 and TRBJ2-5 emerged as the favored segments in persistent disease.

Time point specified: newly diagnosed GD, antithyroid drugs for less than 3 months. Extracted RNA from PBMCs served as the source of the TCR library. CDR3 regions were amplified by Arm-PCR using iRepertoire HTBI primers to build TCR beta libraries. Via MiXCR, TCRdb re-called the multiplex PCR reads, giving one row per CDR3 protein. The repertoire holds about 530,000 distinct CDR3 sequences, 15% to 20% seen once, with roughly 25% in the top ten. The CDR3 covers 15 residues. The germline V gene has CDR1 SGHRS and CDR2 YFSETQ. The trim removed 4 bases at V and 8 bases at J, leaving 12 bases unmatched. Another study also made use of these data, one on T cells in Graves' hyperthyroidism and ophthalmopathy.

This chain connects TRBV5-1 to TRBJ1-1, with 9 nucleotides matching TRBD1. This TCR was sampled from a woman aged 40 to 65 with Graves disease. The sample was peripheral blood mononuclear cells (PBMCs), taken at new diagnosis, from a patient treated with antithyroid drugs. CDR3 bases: TGCGCCAGCAGCCCCGGGACAGGGTTTTCTGACGAAGCTTTCTTT. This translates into CASSPGTGFSDEAFF.